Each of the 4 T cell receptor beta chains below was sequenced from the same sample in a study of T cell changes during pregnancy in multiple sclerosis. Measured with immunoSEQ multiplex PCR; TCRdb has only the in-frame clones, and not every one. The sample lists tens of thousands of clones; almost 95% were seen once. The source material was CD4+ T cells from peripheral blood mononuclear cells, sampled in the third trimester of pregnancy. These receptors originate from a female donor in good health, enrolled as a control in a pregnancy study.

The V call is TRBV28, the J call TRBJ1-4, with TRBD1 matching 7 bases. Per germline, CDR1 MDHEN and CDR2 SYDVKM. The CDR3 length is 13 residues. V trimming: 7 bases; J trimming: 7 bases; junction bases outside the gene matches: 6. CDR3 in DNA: TGTGCCAGCATACAGGGGCGGGGTGAAAAACTGTTTTTT. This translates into CASIQGRGEKLFF. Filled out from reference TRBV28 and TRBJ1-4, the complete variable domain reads DVKVTQSSRYLVKRTGEKVFLECVQDMDHENMFWYRQDPGLGLRLIYFSYDVKMKEKGDIPEGYSVSREKKERFSLILESASTNQTSMYLCASIQGRGEKLFFGSGTQLSVL.

CDR3 DNA: TGTGCCAGCTCGGGGGGGGAACACTTGGAAGCTTTCTTT. Its translation: CASSGGEHLEAFF. V gene TRBV18 combines with J gene TRBJ1-1, with D possibly TRBD1 on 5 matching bases. V shed 6 bases and J shed 8 bases, with 16 bases lying between them. Germline CDR1 and CDR2: KGHSH and LQKENI. The CDR3 runs 13 residues.

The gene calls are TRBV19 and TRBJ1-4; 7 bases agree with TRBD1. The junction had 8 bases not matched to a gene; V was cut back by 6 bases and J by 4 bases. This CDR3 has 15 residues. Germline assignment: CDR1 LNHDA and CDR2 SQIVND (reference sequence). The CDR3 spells CASSDSTGLNEKLFF. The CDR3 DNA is TGTGCCAGTAGCGATTCGACAGGGCTTAATGAAAAACTGTTTTTT.

DNA of the CDR3: TGTGCCAGCAACCCGCAAACCGGGAACACCGGGGAGCTGTTTTTT. It yields the protein CASNPQTGNTGELFF. The J gene is TRBJ2-2, the V gene TRBV7-2; D unclear. This CDR3 spans 15 amino acids. CDR1 SGHTA and CDR2 FQGNSA come from the germline V gene. V lost 7 bases and J 1 base, leaving 13 bases between the germline ends.